Below, 29 T cell receptor beta chains from the same sample are listed, as sequenced in a study of Tregs in tolerant kidney transplant recipients. Recipients received nonmyeloablative bone marrow transplants from related graft donors, with transient mixed chimerism. Clones were read by immunoSEQ multiplex PCR, and TCRdb kept only the in-frame ones, dropping some. The table lists tens of thousands of clones, roughly nine tenths of them singletons. The starting material was CD4+ T cells from blood (PBMCs), obtained 24 months after the transplant. The receptors were sampled from a human patient who received a combined kidney and bone marrow transplant. Some T cells may be the graft donor's.

DNA of the CDR3: TGTGCCAGCAGCTCCCAGGGGTACAATGAGCAGTTCTTC. It yields the protein CASSSQGYNEQFF. This chain joins TRBV7-2 and TRBJ2-1, with TRBD1 as a possible D gene (6 bases). In germline, CDR1 is SGHTA, CDR2 FQGNSA. Between the trimmed V and J ends, which lost 4 bases and 4 bases, there was a span of 8 bases. This CDR3 region has 13 residues.

This clone showed up just once. The rearrangement uses TRBV4-2 and TRBJ2-3, with D unclear. CDR3 length equals 18 residues. V dropped 0 bases and J dropped 2 bases, with 18 bases sitting between them. The germline V gene has CDR1 LGHNA and CDR2 YNFKEQ. As DNA, the CDR3 is TGTGCCAGCAGCCAAGAAGCCGGTGCCTCAACTGACACAGATACGCAGTATTTT. Translated: CASSQEAGASTDTDTQYF.

A remark on this clone: The junction departs from germline at one end; a sequencing error may be responsible. This sample also contains other DNA sequences that code for the same CDR3. CDR3 DNA sequence: TGTGCCTTGGGACAGAATAATTCCCCCCTCCACTTT. As protein: CALGQNNSPLHF. The chain links TRBV30 to TRBJ1-6, with 7 bases fitting TRBD1. This CDR3 spans 12 amino acids. CDR1 and CDR2 (germline): GTSNPN, SVGIG (reference sequence). Based on the CDR3 plus reference TRBV30 and TRBJ1-6, the full variable domain is SQTIHQWPATLVQPVGSPLSLECTVEGTSNPNLYWYRQAAGRGLQLLFYSVGIGQISSEVPQNLSASRPQDRQFILSSKKLLLSDSGFYLCALGQNNSPLHFGNGTRLTVT.

The chain combines TRBV19 with TRBJ2-5; a possible D gene is TRBD2 (5 bases). Trimming took 3 bases from V and 5 from J, leaving 7 bases between them. Germline CDR1 and CDR2: LNHDA and SQIVND (reference sequence). This CDR3 spans 12 amino acids. The CDR3 region is CASSIRGETQYF. In DNA form, the CDR3 reads TGTGCCAGTAGTATTCGCGGGGAGACCCAGTACTTC.

This clone was recorded a few times. The genes are TRBV5-6 and TRBJ2-1, with 14 positions matching TRBD2. In germline, CDR1 is SGHDT, CDR2 YYEEEE. J gave up 9 bases and V 4 bases, and 12 bases lay outside the gene matches. The CDR3 length is 17 residues. The CDR3 DNA reads TGTGCCAGCAGCCGCAATATCGGACTAGCGGGAGGTAGTGAGCAGTTCTTC. Its protein is CASSRNIGLAGGSEQFF.

This clone was observed once. The chain links TRBV14 to TRBJ1-4; perhaps TRBD1 as D (5 bases). The V and J ends lost 5 bases and 4 bases respectively, with 26 bases between them. Germline CDR1 SGHDN, CDR2 FVKESK. There are 19 residues in the CDR3. CDR3 bases: TGTGCCAGCAGCGATGAAGCGGGGCTCTTCGGATTTATTAATGAAAAACTGTTTTTT. This codes for CASSDEAGLFGFINEKLFF.

The chain has TRBV6-1 and TRBJ1-2; tentative D call: TRBD1 (5 bases). CDR3 size: 13 residues. V lost 3 bases, J lost 6 bases, and 11 bases lay in between. CDR1 MNHNS and CDR2 SASEGT come from the germline V gene. The CDR3 bases are TGTGCCAGCAGTGAGGGCAGGGAGGATGGCTACACCTTC. It encodes CASSEGREDGYTF.

The genes are TRBV9 and TRBJ2-3; 7 nucleotides match TRBD2. The J segment lost 4 bases and the V segment lost 4 bases, leaving 9 bases of the junction unmatched. The germline V gene encodes CDR1 SGDLS and CDR2 YYNGEE. The CDR3 length is 15 residues. CDR3: CASSPQLASADTQYF. For the CDR3, the DNA is TGTGCCAGCAGCCCCCAACTAGCGAGCGCAGATACGCAGTATTTT.

This sequence joins TRBV4-3 and TRBJ2-7, with 9 bases that match TRBD2. This CDR3 is built from 17 residues. V lost 0 bases and J lost 2; bases outside the gene matches: 8. In germline, CDR1 is LGHNA, CDR2 YSLEER. The CDR3 spells CASSQDLQRGAPYEQYF. CDR3 nucleotide sequence: TGCGCCAGCAGCCAAGATCTACAGCGGGGGGCCCCCTACGAGCAGTACTTC.

This clone was seen once. J is TRBJ1-2 and V is TRBV27; D unresolved. With 5 bases removed from V and 2 bases from J, the gap between germline ends came to 12 bases. The CDR3 runs 14 residues. CDR1 and CDR2 (germline): MNHEY, SMNVEV (reference sequence). The CDR3 region has the DNA TGTGCCAGCAGTCCGCTTGAGCGAAACTATGGCTACACCTTC. Encoded protein: CASSPLERNYGYTF.

V gene TRBV6-4 combines with J gene TRBJ2-3; 7 positions agree with TRBD2. This CDR3 region has 14 residues. Germline values: CDR1 MRHNA, CDR2 SNTAGT. V was pared by 7 bases and J by 1 base, with 5 bases of the junction left unmatched. This chain's CDR3 is CASKEGGGTDTQYF. DNA of the CDR3: TGTGCCAGCAAGGAGGGAGGGGGCACAGATACGCAGTATTTT.

J is TRBJ1-3 and V is TRBV15; tentative D call: TRBD1 (5 bases). In germline, CDR1 is LNHNV, CDR2 YYDKDF (reference sequence). Trimming stripped 3 bases from V and 2 bases from J, with 11 bases between. CDR3 length equals 15 residues. The CDR3 sequence: CATSRARGTGNTIYF. DNA of the CDR3: TGTGCCACCAGCAGGGCTAGGGGCACTGGAAACACCATATATTTT.

V usage is TRBV10-3 and J usage is TRBJ2-1, with 12 bases that match TRBD2. After removal of 7 bases from V and 6 bases from J, the junction contained 7 bases not matched to a gene. The CDR3 is 15 amino acids. The germline CDR1 and CDR2 sequences are ENHRY and SYGVKD. In DNA, the CDR3 is TGTGCCATCACCCGACTAGCGGGAGCCGCCAATGAGCAGTTCTTC. The encoded protein is CAITRLAGAANEQFF.

CDR3 nucleotides: TGTGCCAGCAGCAAGACAGGACTAGCGGGGGTCTACGAGCAGTACTTC. Its translation is CASSKTGLAGVYEQYF. The V call is TRBV21-1, the J call TRBJ2-7; the DNA was not compared with TRBD2, the D call given in the table. TRBV21-1 is a listed pseudogene. The CDR3 has 16 residues.

The chain employs TRBV14 and TRBJ2-4, with 10 bases matching TRBD1. The J segment lost 8 bases and the V segment lost 1 base, leaving 2 bases of the junction unmatched. Germline V CDR1 and CDR2: SGHDN, FVKESK. The CDR3 contains 14 residues. CDR3 bases: TGTGCCAGCAGCCAAGGTGGGACAGGGGACATTCAGTACTTC. This codes for CASSQGGTGDIQYF.

There are a few counts of this clone. The V call is TRBV4-2, the J call TRBJ2-3, with 9 bases matching TRBD1. Germline trimming cut 3 bases from V and 2 bases from J; bases unmatched to any gene: 6. The CDR3 has 16 amino acids. Per the germline V gene, CDR1 is LGHNA and CDR2 is YNFKEQ. The CDR3 DNA reads TGTGCCAGCAGCCACCCCTGGACAGGGGCCACAGATACGCAGTATTTT. Its protein is CASSHPWTGATDTQYF.

The rearrangement joins TRBV7-8 to TRBJ2-1; maybe TRBD2 (6 bases). This CDR3 contains 15 residues. Trimming pared 1 base from V and 14 bases from J, leaving 21 bases between. Germline loops: CDR1 SGHVS, CDR2 FQNEAQ. CDR3 loop: CASSLVRDGDLGKFF. CDR3 sequence (DNA): TGTGCCAGCAGCTTAGTACGGGACGGGGACTTAGGGAAGTTCTTC.

The chain links TRBV18 to TRBJ1-6; the match to TRBD1 covers 8 bases. The CDR3 has 16 amino acids. V lost 1 base, J lost 5 bases, and 4 bases stayed unmatched. Germline-derived CDR1 and CDR2 are KGHSH and LQKENI. The CDR3 DNA sequence: TGTGCCAGCTCACCACTGGACAGGGTTAATAATTCACCCCTCCACTTT. Translated, it gives CASSPLDRVNNSPLHF.

The chain employs TRBV7-9 and TRBJ1-2, with D uncertain. The V gene lost 5 bases and the J gene lost 8 bases, with 21 bases spanning the gap. The CDR3 sequence is 15 residues long. The V gene's germline CDR1 is SEHNR and CDR2 FQNEAQ (reference sequence). The CDR3 DNA reads as TGTGCCAGCAGCCCTGGGAGGCAGCCCTATTGGGGCTACACCTTC. Its translation is CASSPGRQPYWGYTF.

The chain carries TRBV4-1 and TRBJ2-5; TRBD1 might be the D (6 bases). Germline CDR1 MGHRA, CDR2 YSYEKL. V was clipped by 1 base and J by 4 bases, with 10 bases between them. This CDR3 has 14 amino acids. In DNA, the CDR3 is TGCGCCAGCAGCCAAGCCGGGACACCAGAGACCCAGTACTTC. It translates to CASSQAGTPETQYF.

The chain has TRBV4-1 and TRBJ2-3; TRBD2 matches 16 bases. Trimming at V came to 3 bases and at J to 5 bases, leaving 11 bases not matched to a gene. The CDR3 loop spans 19 amino acids. Germline CDR1 is MGHRA and CDR2 is YSYEKL. CDR3 sequence: CASSHPGLAGGPDKDTQYF. The DNA of the CDR3 is TGCGCCAGCAGCCACCCGGGACTAGCGGGGGGGCCGGATAAAGATACGCAGTATTTT.

A single count supports this clone. V gene TRBV19 combines with J gene TRBJ1-3; tentatively, D is TRBD1 (5 bases). CDR3 length equals 18 residues. CDR1 LNHDA and CDR2 SQIVND come from the germline V gene (reference sequence). V was trimmed by 3 bases and J by 0 bases, leaving 18 bases between them. The CDR3 nucleotides are TGTGCCAGTAGTATTCAGATGCCAGACAGCCACTCTGGAAACACCATATATTTT. This translates into CASSIQMPDSHSGNTIYF.

In nucleotides, the CDR3 is TGTGCCAGCAGTGACCAGTATGTCGAGCAGTACTTC. Protein: CASSDQYVEQYF. This rearrangement joins TRBV25-1 to TRBJ2-7; the D is unclear. This CDR3 region has 12 residues. V lost 3 bases and J 6 bases, leaving 9 bases between the germline ends. Germline V CDR1 and CDR2: MGHDK, SYGVNS.

With regard to this clone: Additional DNA sequences in this sample encode the identical CDR3. The chain combines TRBV12-5 with TRBJ1-6, with 7 bases identical to TRBD1. The CDR3 has 17 amino acids. Germline lookup yields CDR1 LGHNT and CDR2 FRNRAP. J lost 0 bases, V lost 7 bases, and 9 bases had no gene match. The CDR3 DNA follows: TGTGCTAGTGACCTAAAGACAGGGAGCTCCTATAATTCACCCCTCCACTTT. Protein product: CASDLKTGSSYNSPLHF.

CDR3 in DNA: TGTGCCAGCAGCTTAGACCCAGGGCCAGCGGGTGGCTACACCTTC. This codes for CASSLDPGPAGGYTF. The chain joins TRBV11-2 to TRBJ1-2; possible D gene TRBD1, 5 bases. CDR1 and CDR2 from the germline V gene are SGHAT and FQNNGV. The V gene lost 0 bases and the J gene lost 7 bases, with 15 bases spanning the gap. CDR3 length equals 15 residues.

The chain couples TRBV7-2 to TRBJ1-5; the D gene is possibly TRBD1 (6 bases). The CDR3 runs 15 residues. V gave up 5 bases and J gave up 6 bases, with 17 bases separating them. The germline V gene encodes CDR1 SGHTA and CDR2 FQGNSA. In DNA, the CDR3 is TGTGCCAGCAGCCTAGAAACAGGGACGGGTCAGCCCCAGCATTTT. This encodes CASSLETGTGQPQHF.

In DNA, the CDR3 is TGTGCCAGCAGCCAGCCTATCAGGACAGGTAGCTACGAGCAGTACTTC. Translating gives CASSQPIRTGSYEQYF. V is TRBV4-2 and J is TRBJ2-7; 7 bases line up with TRBD1. Looked up from germline, CDR1 is LGHNA and CDR2 is YNFKEQ. The V segment lost 3 bases and the J segment 3 bases; nucleotides outside the gene matches: 11. CDR3 length equals 16 residues.

This chain connects TRBV2 to TRBJ2-7; 9 bases are shared with TRBD1. The germline CDR1 and CDR2 sequences are SNHLY and FYNNEI. V was clipped by 8 bases and J by 4 bases; unmatched bases: 6. This CDR3 has 13 residues. The CDR3 here is CASRDRVGYEQYF. Here the CDR3 DNA reads TGTGCCAGCCGGGACAGGGTGGGGTACGAGCAGTACTTC.

The chain employs TRBV7-3 and TRBJ2-5; 7 positions agree with TRBD1. The CDR3 extends over 14 amino acids. Germline V lookup: CDR1 SGHTA, CDR2 FQGTGA. After removal of 1 base from V and 1 base from J, the junction contained 0 bases not matched to a gene. The CDR3 sequence is CASSLKGAQETQYF. Here the CDR3 DNA reads TGTGCCAGCAGCTTAAAGGGGGCCCAAGAGACCCAGTACTTC.